These T cell receptor beta chains were read from a single sample in a study of CD8 T cells in Susac syndrome. In TCRdb, the immunoSEQ multiplex PCR reads were re-called with MiXCR into one record per CDR3 protein. This sample yields under 200,000 distinct CDR3 sequences, of which 85% to 95% are seen a single time; around 0.1% belongs to the top ten. The sample was CD4+ T cells from PBMCs. The receptors derive from a human donor in good health. CDR3s include the opening cysteine and the closing phenylalanine or tryptophan. The D gene is left open where the match is weak.

J gene,V gene,D gene,CDR3 DNA,CDR3 protein
TRBJ1-1,TRBV5-1,-,TGCGCCAGCAGCTCATGGACTTCCAAAACGACTGAAGCTTTCTTT,CASSSWTSKTTEAFF
TRBJ2-7,TRBV6-5,-,TGTGCCAGCAGTGAGGCCTACGAGCAGTACTTC,CASSEAYEQYF
TRBJ2-2,TRBV24-1,-,TGTGCCTCCCCCAGGGGCAGGACCGGGGAGCTGTTTTTT,CASPRGRTGELFF
TRBJ1-3,TRBV28,-,TGTGCCAGCAGTTTACCGGGACCGGGAAGCTCTGGAAACACCATATATTTT,CASSLPGPGSSGNTIYF
TRBJ2-5,TRBV14,-,TGTGCCAGCAGCCTCCGGACAGACCTACAAGAGACCCAGTACTTC,CASSLRTDLQETQYF
TRBJ1-5,TRBV20-1,-,TGCAGTGCTAGAGTGGTCGGGGGCAGGGCTTTAGGGAATCAGCCCCAGCATTTT,CSARVVGGRALGNQPQHF
TRBJ2-2,TRBV7-9,-,TGTGCCAGCAGCTTAGAGAAAGGGGTTATCGCCGGGGAGCTGTTTTTT,CASSLEKGVIAGELFF
TRBJ2-5,TRBV5-4,-,TGTGCCACCGGACACGACCGGGAGGAGACCCAGTACTTC,CATGHDREETQYF
TRBJ1-2,TRBV7-2,-,TGTGCCAGCAGCCTCAGATCGGGAGGCTACACCTTC,CASSLRSGGYTF
TRBJ2-1,TRBV4-3,TRBD2,TGCGCCAGCAGCCCTCGGACTAGCGGTTACAATGAGCAGTTCTTC,CASSPRTSGYNEQFF
TRBJ1-5,TRBV15,TRBD1,TGTGCCACCAGCAGAGCTGACAGGGGGGACCAGCCCCAGCATTTT,CATSRADRGDQPQHF
TRBJ1-4,TRBV7-6,-,TGTGCCAGCAGCTTAGGATTACAGGCAACTAATGAAAAACTGTTTTTT,CASSLGLQATNEKLFF
TRBJ2-3,TRBV24-1,TRBD2,TGTGCCACCAGTGACCGACTAGCGGGGGGCATAGATACGCAGTATTTT,CATSDRLAGGIDTQYF
TRBJ2-7,TRBV20-1,-,TGCAGTGCGAAAGGGACGGGTCCTACCTACGAGCAGTACTTC,CSAKGTGPTYEQYF
TRBJ2-3,TRBV7-2,-,TGTGCCAGCAGCTTAAGCCAGGGGAGCACAGATACGCAGTATTTT,CASSLSQGSTDTQYF
TRBJ2-1,TRBV29-1,-,TGCAGCGTTGGCAAATCCTACAATGAGCAGTTCTTC,CSVGKSYNEQFF
TRBJ2-3,TRBV20-1,TRBD2,TGCAGTGCTAGAGGCGGGGGGGCTGCAGATACGCAGTATTTT,CSARGGGAADTQYF
TRBJ1-1,TRBV12-3/TRBV12-4,-,TGTGCCAGCAGGCGCTCCGGGAACACTGAAGCTTTCTTT,CASRRSGNTEAFF
TRBJ2-3,TRBV11-2,-,TGTGCCAGCAGCCCTCGGGCGACAGATACGCAGTATTTT,CASSPRATDTQYF
TRBJ1-6,TRBV6-5,-,TGTGCCAGCAGTTACTTCGACGCGAATAATTCACCCCTCCACTTT,CASSYFDANNSPLHF